Following are 2 T cell receptor beta chains from one sample sequenced in a study of Ad26.COV2.S vaccination and SARS-CoV-2 variants. Assay: immunoSEQ multiplex PCR; the TCRdb copy retains only in-frame clones and omits some. The sample includes around 340,000 clones, approximately 90% of them seen just once. Treatment noted: approximately 18 received Ad26.COV2.S at low or high dose, single or two shots; about 5 received placebo; per-sample allocation not given. Each sample was drawn 63 days after the first injection (of vaccine or placebo). Sample: peripheral blood, taken in a trial of Ad26.COV2.S vaccine versus placebo. The receptors shown here come from a person aged 18-60 years who received the Ad26.COV2.S COVID-19 vaccine or a placebo.

The genes are TRBV11-2 and TRBJ2-2; the D is unclear. The CDR3 sequence is 13 residues long. V shed 2 bases and J shed 6 bases, with 7 bases lying between them. The germline V gene encodes CDR1 SGHAT and CDR2 FQNNGV. The CDR3 region has the DNA TGTGCCAGCAGCTTATTCAGGTCCGGGGAGCTGTTTTTT. Translation: CASSLFRSGELFF.

This chain's CDR3 is CASSYSRDGYTF. The CDR3 DNA reads TGTGCCAGCAGTTATAGCCGTGATGGCTACACCTTC. The V call is TRBV12-3 or TRBV12-4, the J call TRBJ1-2; D is ambiguous. This CDR3 is built from 12 residues. The V end was cut by 4 bases, the J end by 6 bases, with 9 bases between.